Below are 14 T cell receptor beta chains sequenced from a single sample in a study of shared clonotypes between healthy human individuals. Here immunoSEQ multiplex PCR was the method, and the copy in TCRdb shows in-frame clones only, minus some. The table lists about a million clones, roughly 75% of them singletons, with about 1.5% in the top ten. What was sequenced was memory CD4+ T cells sorted from blood. Noted subset: CD45RA-negative fraction. The receptors shown here come from a man in his late teens or twenties in good health.

In its sample, this clone was seen a few times. The chain recombines TRBV6-1 with TRBJ2-7, with D possibly being TRBD2 (5 bases). The CDR3 has 14 residues. The germline V gene has CDR1 MNHNS and CDR2 SASEGT. Trimming took 1 base from V and 4 from J, leaving 11 bases between them. The CDR3: CASSEGGLGYEQYF. In nucleotides, the CDR3 is TGTGCCAGCAGTGAAGGAGGGTTGGGTTACGAGCAGTACTTC.

The DNA for the CDR3 is TGCAGTGCTAGATTCTACAATGAGCAGTTCTTC. Translation gives CSARFYNEQFF. This sequence joins TRBV20-1 and TRBJ2-1, with D hard to call. Germline values: CDR1 DFQATT, CDR2 SNEGSKA (reference sequence). Trimming left V 2 bases short and J 3 bases short, with 2 bases between. CDR3 length equals 11 residues.

The rearrangement uses TRBV7-9 and TRBJ2-5, with TRBD1 matching over 11 bases. V lost 6 bases and J lost 4; bases outside the gene matches: 4. The CDR3 extends over 14 amino acids. CDR1 is SEHNR and CDR2 is FQNEAQ in the germline V gene (reference sequence). The chain's CDR3 is CASSRTGGAETQYF. DNA of the CDR3: TGTGCCAGCAGTAGGACAGGGGGCGCAGAGACCCAGTACTTC.

This clone was recorded only once. The chain combines TRBV5-4 with TRBJ2-2, with a weak D call TRBD1 (6 bases). V dropped 2 bases and J dropped 7 bases, with 9 bases sitting between them. The germline CDR1 and CDR2 sequences are SGHNT and YYREEE (reference sequence). This CDR3 comprises 13 residues. The CDR3 is CASSFQGSGELFF. The CDR3 DNA follows: TGTGCCAGCAGCTTTCAGGGGAGCGGGGAGCTGTTTTTT.

This clone was seen a single time. CDR3 loop: CASTRKGIRGTEAFF. The CDR3 region has the DNA TGCGCCAGCACTCGTAAGGGGATTAGGGGGACTGAAGCTTTCTTT. The chain uses TRBV10-1 and TRBJ1-1, with a possible D match to TRBD1 (6 bases). The CDR3 extends over 15 amino acids. The germline gives CDR1 WNHNN, CDR2 SYGVQD (reference sequence). V was trimmed by 7 bases and J by 5 bases, leaving 20 bases between them.

The gene calls are TRBV7-9 and TRBJ1-2; 10 bases line up with TRBD1. Germline CDR1 reads SEHNR; CDR2 reads FQNEAQ (reference sequence). The CDR3 has 14 residues. V trimming: 1 base; J trimming: 7 bases; junction bases outside the gene matches: 3. CDR3 sequence reads: CASSLGDRGTGYTF. CDR3 nucleotides: TGTGCCAGCAGCTTAGGGGACAGGGGTACTGGCTACACCTTC.

The genes are TRBV29-1 and TRBJ1-5; 9 bases agree with TRBD1. V trimming: 8 bases; J trimming: 7 bases; junction bases outside the gene matches: 6. The CDR3 has 12 residues. Germline V CDR1 and CDR2: SQVTM, ANQGSEA. The CDR3 DNA sequence: TGCAGCTCCGACAGGGGGAGCCAGCCCCAGCATTTT. Amino acid sequence: CSSDRGSQPQHF.

Note on this clone: One junction end does not reproduce the germline sequence, and a read error may be involved. CDR3 DNA: TGTGCCGACCGATTGGGGGGGACAGAGGCGTTC. This encodes CADRLGGTEAF. The chain employs TRBV19 and TRBJ2-7; D is perhaps TRBD1 or TRBD2 (7 bases each). CDR3 size: 11 residues. CDR1 is LNHDA, CDR2 SQIVND, per germline (reference sequence).

A note on this clone: Distinct nucleotide sequences in the sample also encode this CDR3. The J gene is TRBJ2-7, the V gene TRBV5-6; perhaps TRBD1 as D (5 bases). In germline, CDR1 is SGHDT, CDR2 YYEEEE. The CDR3 spans 14 residues. V was trimmed by 0 bases and J by 4 bases, leaving 11 bases between them. CDR3 DNA sequence: TGTGCCAGCAGCTTGGGGCAGGGTCGATACGAGCAGTACTTC. This sequence encodes CASSLGQGRYEQYF.

The gene calls are TRBV28 and TRBJ2-2; 8 bases are shared with TRBD1. The length of the CDR3 is 16 residues. Losses at the gene ends were 4 bases for V and 2 bases for J; bases not matched to a gene: 6. The germline V gene has CDR1 MDHEN and CDR2 SYDVKM. The CDR3 reads CASSSSGGDNTGELFF. As DNA, the CDR3 is TGTGCCAGCAGTTCCTCAGGGGGCGATAACACCGGGGAGCTGTTTTTT.

This clone was seen just once. This chain uses TRBV2 with TRBJ2-7; 7 positions match TRBD1. CDR1 is SNHLY and CDR2 is FYNNEI in the germline V gene. Unmatched junction bases numbered 2, after V lost 6 bases and J lost 3 bases. The CDR3 contains 12 residues. The CDR3 DNA is TGTGCCAGCAGCGGACAGGACTACGAGCAGTACTTC. Translating it yields CASSGQDYEQYF.

V gene TRBV9 combines with J gene TRBJ1-2; D is perhaps TRBD1 (5 bases). This CDR3 has 15 residues. The V end was cut by 3 bases, the J end by 4 bases, with 16 bases between. CDR1 is SGDLS and CDR2 is YYNGEE in the germline V gene. CDR3 nucleotides: TGTGCCAGCAGCGCCCGCGGGGCAGAAAGCTATGGCTACACCTTC. Its translation is CASSARGAESYGYTF.

The rearrangement links TRBV30 to TRBJ2-2; possible D gene TRBD2, 6 bases. This CDR3 contains 16 residues. Germline V gives CDR1 GTSNPN, CDR2 SVGIG (reference sequence). V lost 5 bases, J lost 2 bases, and 18 bases lay in between. CDR3 sequence (DNA): TGTGCCTGGGGCCCGGGACTCATATCAAACACCGGGGAGCTGTTTTTT. This translates into CAWGPGLISNTGELFF.

CDR3 DNA: TGCGCCAGCAGTGAGTCTCGGCCAGGGGCATTTTACGAGCAGTACTTC. Translating gives CASSESRPGAFYEQYF. The chain combines TRBV10-2 with TRBJ2-7; possible D gene TRBD1, 6 bases. Trimming removed 0 bases at V and 4 bases at J, with 16 bases between. CDR1 is WSHSY and CDR2 is SAAADI in the germline V gene. The CDR3 length is 16 residues.